These 9 T cell receptor beta chains were all obtained from the same sample, sequenced in a study of blood T cell repertoires in COVID-19. Generated by immunoSEQ multiplex PCR, the TCRdb table keeps only in-frame clones and is missing some. The table has fewer than 130,000 clones, 65% to 75% seen once. Sequenced material: peripheral blood. These receptors all stem from a man older than 75 with acute or convalescent COVID-19.

The gene calls are TRBV11-2 and TRBJ1-3; D might be TRBD1 (6 bases). The germline gives CDR1 SGHAT, CDR2 FQNNGV. V was shortened by 5 bases and J by 6 bases, with 26 bases between the two germline ends. The CDR3 runs to 18 residues. The CDR3 nucleotides are TGTGCCAGCAGCGGGGGATTACCGGGACAAACCGGGGAAAACACCATATATTTT. As protein: CASSGGLPGQTGENTIYF.

The J gene is TRBJ2-7, the V gene TRBV7-2; D is perhaps TRBD2 (6 bases). V was clipped by 1 base and J by 2 bases, with 12 bases between them. Germline-derived CDR1 and CDR2 are SGHTA and FQGNSA. The CDR3 has 15 residues. The CDR3 DNA reads TGTGCCAGCAGCTTAGTGGGGCTAGCGACCTACGAGCAGTACTTC. Its protein product is CASSLVGLATYEQYF.

The chain uses TRBV7-8 and TRBJ2-1; 12 nucleotides agree with TRBD2. This CDR3 has 14 amino acids. Germline lookup yields CDR1 SGHVS and CDR2 FQNEAQ. J was trimmed by 15 bases and V by 5 bases; bases with no gene match: 11. CDR3 nucleotide sequence: TGTGCCAGCAGCGGAGCTAGCGGGAGGGCCCTATGGTTCTTC. Protein sequence: CASSGASGRALWFF.

The rearrangement links TRBV6-2 or TRBV6-3 to TRBJ1-2, with 8 nucleotides matching TRBD1. V shed 6 bases, J shed 6 bases, and the junction held 18 bases outside the gene matches. CDR3 length equals 17 residues. Germline assignment: CDR1 MNHEY and CDR2 SVGEGT. The CDR3 spells CASSHIFRQGRIHGYTF. The CDR3 bases are TGTGCCAGCAGCCATATATTTCGACAGGGGCGGATCCATGGCTACACCTTC.

The chain recombines TRBV5-1 with TRBJ2-7, with a tentative D call TRBD1 (6 bases). Trimming took 2 bases from V and 5 from J, leaving 20 bases between them. The CDR3 sequence is 16 residues long. CDR1 and CDR2 (germline): SGHRS, YFSETQ. CDR3 sequence (DNA): TGCGCCAGCAGCTTCGGCGCCTCCAGGGGTATCCACGAGCAGTACTTC. It encodes CASSFGASRGIHEQYF. The full variable domain, rest sourced from reference TRBV5-1 and TRBJ2-7, is KAGVTQTPRYLIKTRGQQVTLSCSPISGHRSVSWYQQTPGQGLQFLFEYFSETQRNKGNFPGRFSGRQFSNSRSEMNVSTLELGDSALYLCASSFGASRGIHEQYFGPGTRLTVT.

The genes are TRBV18 and TRBJ2-1, with 8 bases lining up with TRBD2. The V segment lost 2 bases and the J segment 6 bases; nucleotides outside the gene matches: 6. CDR1 is KGHSH, CDR2 LQKENI, per germline. This CDR3 contains 15 residues. The CDR3, as DNA: TGTGCCAGCTCACCAGTAGCGGGGTGGGGCAATGAGCAGTTCTTC. Translating gives CASSPVAGWGNEQFF.

This clone was found many times. The chain has TRBV7-9 and TRBJ1-2; D is unresolved. Germline-derived CDR1 and CDR2 are SEHNR and FQNEAQ (reference sequence). V was trimmed by 1 base and J by 4 bases, leaving 10 bases between them. The CDR3 extends over 14 amino acids. The CDR3 nucleotides are TGTGCCAGCAGCTTAGAGTTCGGAGGCTATGGCTACACCTTC. Its protein is CASSLEFGGYGYTF. Full variable domain (missing parts from reference TRBV7-9 and TRBJ1-2): DTGVSQNPRHKITKRGQNVTFRCDPISEHNRLYWYRQTLGQGPEFLTYFQNEAQLEKSRLLSDRFSAERPKGSFSTLEIQRTEQGDSAMYLCASSLEFGGYGYTFGSGTRLTVV.

This clone was found a few times. The chain combines TRBV5-1 with TRBJ1-1; D is undetermined. V lost 0 bases and J lost 12, with 18 bases in between. The CDR3 consists of 14 residues. Germline V gives CDR1 SGHRS, CDR2 YFSETQ. CDR3 in amino acids: CASSLEAREMIPFF. For the CDR3, the DNA is TGCGCCAGCAGCTTGGAAGCCCGGGAAATGATTCCTTTCTTT.

V is TRBV25-1 and J is TRBJ2-1, with 7 bases that match TRBD2. V was pared by 2 bases and J by 4 bases, with 8 bases of the junction left unmatched. Germline V gene sequence: CDR1 MGHDK, CDR2 SYGVNS. The CDR3 extends over 16 amino acids. The CDR3, as DNA: TGTGCCAGCAGTGAAATCACGAGCGGGACTTACAATGAGCAGTTCTTC. Its protein product is CASSEITSGTYNEQFF.